The present entry profiles one TCR beta chain with its context. This sample is part of a study of blood T cell repertoires in COVID-19. Libraries were prepared by immunoSEQ multiplex PCR; TCRdb keeps only in-frame clonotypes and omits some of them. The profile shows approximately 290,000 clones, approximately 83% of them singletons. Germline V CDR1 and CDR2: SGHRS, YFSETQ. V dropped 4 bases and J dropped 7 bases, with 17 bases sitting between them. This CDR3 has 15 residues. V usage is TRBV5-1 and J usage is TRBJ1-4; D remains ambiguous. The sequence was obtained from a person aged 70 to 79 with COVID-19, enrolled during active disease. The sample was peripheral blood. CDR3 nucleotides: TGCGCCAGCAGCCCTAAACCTTCCGAGCTTGAAAAACTGTTTTTT. It is translated as CASSPKPSELEKLFF.